This TCR beta chain came from a study of identical twins. Unique molecular identifiers were present on cDNA, and template switching added a universal primer site. TCRdb fed the 5' RACE reads into MiXCR, producing one record per CDR3 protein. The sample lists hundreds of thousands of distinct CDR3 sequences; 20% to 25% were seen once. Whole-study results and caveats: Abundant beta clonotypes from cord blood bore fewer insertions; memory repertoires lacked this pattern.

This clonotype was recorded a few times. What it binds is unknown. The CDR3 is 16 amino acids. In germline, CDR1 is ENHRY, CDR2 SYGVKD. Trimming left V 2 bases short and J 3 bases short, with 16 bases between. In addition, the sample was reused for a study of T cells expressing NK-cell markers. That publication notes: Sorted T-cell subsets CD3+CD56+NKG2C+, CD3+CD56+NKG2C- and CD3+CD56-NKG2C+ were TCR beta-sequenced. NKG2C+ dominant clonotypes from 6 or 7 donors made up roughly 1.0-7.0% of CD8+ T cells.

Sequencing was performed on PBMCs. The chain uses TRBV10-3 and TRBJ1-2; D unresolved. The receptor was derived from a woman aged 18 to 35 in good health. The CDR3 bases are TGTGCCATCAGTGAGGGCACTCGATTTCTCGACTATGGCTACACCTTC. Amino acids: CAISEGTRFLDYGYTF.